This T cell receptor beta chain is drawn from a study of cytomegalovirus exposure and HLA in healthy donors (dated by TCRdb to between 2016 and 2019). Regarding the study in general: According to an earlier analysis of 587 of the donors, 200 million or so T cells yielded approximately 120 million unique TCR beta sequences and about 280 Gb of sequence data. An early release covering roughly 640 HLA-typed donors comprised approximately 290 gigabases of sequencing data and approximately 80 million unique TCR sequences. Among the approximately 400 genotyped donors, 75% to 90% belonged to the genetic ancestry cluster associated with self-reported Caucasian donors. The study aimed to test whether signatures of past pathogen exposure could be identified by cataloging public T cell receptors. Using immunosequencing, the study profiled T cell repertoires from 500 to 800 subjects and related those repertoires to cytomegalovirus serostatus. Along with the approximately 700-subject first cohort, a separate validation cohort of over a hundred different subjects was used. The study combined high-throughput TCR immunosequencing, statistical association of individual TCRs with disease status, and machine learning to predict cytomegalovirus infection status. A later analysis re-examined previously published TCR beta repertoires from roughly 720 donors and added high-resolution HLA genotyping to investigate patterns of TCR occurrence. Rather than drawing on any new phenotypic data, the later analysis identified candidate immune exposures from TCR beta sequences and the way those sequences occurred across donors. To decide whether each TCR beta V gene segment behaved as functional or pseudogenic, an earlier analysis of some 570 of the donors relied on high-throughput TCR beta sequencing. Alongside the repertoire data, information on donor age, sex, ethnicity and CMV serostatus was compiled. Genome-wide SNP genotypes for about 65% of the roughly 700 donors were used in a later genetic analysis, which treated that subset as a discovery cohort. Every repertoire in the discovery cohort had been generated on one and the same sequencing platform. HLA typing included class I and class II loci at four-digit resolution. The number of donors typed differed by locus, with 629-630 for A, B, C, DRB1 and DQB1, 522 for DQA1, 606 for DPA1, and some 450 for DPB1. A handful of DR-DQ haplotypes were handled as single units for association and clustering because linkage in the cohort was strong. Across around 400 genotyped donors of the cohort, an average of about 240,000 unique TCR beta nucleotide sequences per donor were sequenced, and approximately 17% of those sequences were non-productive.

In total, roughly 670 healthy bone marrow donors made up the cohort. At the time of sampling, every cohort member was nominally healthy, though immune exposures that went unrecorded were likely present. The donor tested CMV seropositive and was one of the 289 seropositive cohort members. Each donor provided a peripheral blood sample, and peripheral blood mononuclear cells were used for TCR beta sequencing. Genomic DNA was extracted from the blood cell samples with the Qiagen DNeasy Blood Extraction Kit. A remark on this clone: Its antigen is currently not known. Base qualities are missing; no much larger clone stands one base away.

Summary of the overall study and its limitations: For the cohort, immune exposure information was limited to CMV serostatus. Most TCR sequences were seen in very few donors, while some public TCRs were found in many individuals. A later genetic analysis reported fewer N-insertions in productive TCRs among donors in an Asian-associated ancestry cluster than the approximately 700-donor mean. In both the original and validation cohorts, the classifier was reported to diagnose cytomegalovirus status with high specificity and sensitivity. Broadly in line with IMGT annotations, most TCR beta V segments showed up in productive rearrangements about 87% or about 30% of the time in an earlier analysis of 587 of the donors. A total of 150 to 200 TCR beta chains were listed by the study as associated with cytomegalovirus. The authors suggested that the approach could potentially be extended to other disease states and immunological phenotypes. Correlated functional status among segregating V segments might reflect linkage disequilibrium, but an unknown experimental factor could not be ruled out. A later analysis associated about 17,000 TCR beta sequences with specific HLA alleles at a false discovery rate of 0.05. Compared with equally common non-associated chains, HLA-associated TCR beta chains in a later analysis were more clonally expanded and had lower generation probabilities. A few of the identified cytomegalovirus-associated TCR beta chains were confirmed in vitro to be specific for cytomegalovirus antigens. A further reported finding was that TCR beta sequences accurately predicted the HLA-A and HLA-B alleles for most subjects in the first cohort. A later analysis found that most CMV-associated TCR beta chains appeared HLA-restricted, with HLA associations seemingly driven largely by CMV exposure. A later genetic analysis associated a missense DCLRE1C variant with V-gene and J-gene trimming of TCR beta chains, and an independent cohort replicated the association. Because counts were too low, seventeen rarely observed V segments, including chromosome 9 orphons, were left out of the earlier analysis of roughly 600 of the donors. The sequencing pipeline was judged likely to have produced a cluster of highly shared sequence variants as a technical artifact. Because HLA typing was unavailable for some donors at each locus, only the typed subset was used in association tests. In a later analysis, the rate of TCR association differed among HLA loci, with DRB1 alleles having the most associated TCRs and HLA-C alleles having the fewest. Some IMGT-functional V segments, including TRBV6-2 and TRBV6-3, could not be distinguished by the 87-base-pair reads and were therefore excluded. Roughly uniform sequencing depth across donors was assumed in presence/absence analyses, although this assumption may not hold. When HLA alleles, especially DR and DQ, strongly co-occurred, TCR associations were difficult to assign to individual alleles. A later analysis reported that several top co-occurrence clusters appeared linked to parvovirus B19, influenza, CMV and Epstein-Barr virus. In this cohort, only TCR beta chains were sequenced, and detectable features were limited by the absence of alpha or paired-chain data.

Libraries were made using the immunoSEQ multiplex PCR assay. For the multiplex PCR, a mixture combining 60 forward primers for TCR Vbeta segments and 13 reverse primers for TCR Jbeta segments was used. The CDR3 region of rearranged TCR beta genes was amplified from genomic DNA by a multiplex PCR assay. On the Illumina HiSeq System, the amplified TCR beta libraries were sequenced as 87-base-pair reads. In the source study's methods: A later analysis counted around 72 million unique TCR beta chains across the 666 repertoires, and about 10 million of these chains were shared by at least two donors. A nearest-neighbor algorithm error-corrected the raw reads and collapsed the reads into unique sequences, merging closely related sequences to remove PCR and sequencing errors. To assign V, D and J gene segments, CDR3 sequences were aligned to IMGT reference sequences. Each retained sequence needed at least a six-nucleotide match to both a V gene segment and a J gene segment. A rearrangement was called productive if the CDR3 had no stop codons and remained in frame with V and J, and every other rearrangement was called non-productive. Following IMGT convention, CDR3 was defined as the stretch from the second conserved V-encoded cysteine to the conserved J-encoded phenylalanine. Sequences without an unambiguous match to a single V gene segment were excluded from the earlier analysis of approximately 560 of the donors. In an earlier analysis of approximately 560 of the donors, a V segment was called functional when productive rearrangements were above 56.7%, and segregating when the standard deviation between donors exceeded 5%. A statistical classification framework was developed to diagnose cytomegalovirus status using the catalog of TCR beta chain sequences. A later analysis assigned V and J genes by comparing TCR nucleotide sequences with IMGT/GENE-DB human TR gene sequences. The TCRdist pipeline was used in a later analysis to assign CDR3 sequences and most-parsimonious VDJ recombination scenarios. A later analysis defined each TCR beta chain by its CDR3 amino acid sequence plus V-gene family, and excluded reads lacking a unique V-gene family. In a later analysis, 500 to 700 highly shared, low-generation-probability nucleotide sequences were removed to address suspected cross-contamination and a sequencing artifact. In a later analysis, a clonal expansion index was calculated for each public chain from normalized within-repertoire ranks of inferred template counts. A later analysis computed generation probabilities with a VDJ recombination model fitted to out-of-frame rearrangements, and checked the results against IGoR. In a later analysis, hypergeometric tests were used to score TCR-TCR, TCR-HLA and TCR-CMV co-occurrence, with a repertoire-size bias correction applied to TCR pairs. False discovery rates were estimated in a later analysis by permuting HLA or CMV assignments 20 times. A later analysis grouped co-occurring TCRs with DBSCAN, adding TCRdist sequence similarity when clustering within HLA-allele-positive subsets. Co-occurrence clustering excluded repertoires with fewer than 30,000 or more than 120,000 public chains, plus five with anomalous nucleotide sharing. TCRdb limited this immuneACCESS table to in-frame rearrangements with V and J called. A share of clones is missing; checked studies link under half to unresolved V genes, and the rest is unexplained. V and J calls and clone size are as listed in that table; D and trimming were resolved from the DNA. Within this sample are some 170,000 clones, with 75% to 85% of them counted one time only. About 10% of the sample goes to the ten largest clones.

Clipping removes 2 bases from V and 1 base from J, with 10 as the unmatched junction base count. Including cysteine and phenylalanine, the CDR3 has 18 amino acids. The kept DNA is CDR3 alone, 54 bases in frame from the first base. According to the germline V gene, CDR1 reads MDHEN and CDR2 reads SYDVKM. Source material: PBMCs. The sequence came from a man aged 50-60 years in good health and CMV-seropositive. The V and J segments used are TRBV28 and TRBJ1-5, and 8 junction bases match TRBD1. The nucleotide sequence reads TGTGCCAGCAGTTTACGGCAGGGGGCGGTTTTAAGCAATCAGCCCCAGCATTTT. Translated, this is CASSLRQGAVLSNQPQHF.